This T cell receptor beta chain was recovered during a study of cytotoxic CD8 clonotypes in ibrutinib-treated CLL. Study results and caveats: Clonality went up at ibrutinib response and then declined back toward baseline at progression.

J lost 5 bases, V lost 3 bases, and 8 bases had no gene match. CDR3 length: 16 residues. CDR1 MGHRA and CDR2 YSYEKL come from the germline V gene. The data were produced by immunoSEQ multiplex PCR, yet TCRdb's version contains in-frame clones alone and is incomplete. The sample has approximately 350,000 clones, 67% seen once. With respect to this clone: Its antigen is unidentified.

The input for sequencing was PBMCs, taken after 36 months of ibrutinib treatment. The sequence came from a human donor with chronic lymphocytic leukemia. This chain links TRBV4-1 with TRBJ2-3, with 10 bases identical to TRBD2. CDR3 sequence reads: CASSHQWPSGGDTQYF. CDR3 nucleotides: TGCGCCAGCAGCCACCAATGGCCTAGCGGGGGAGATACGCAGTATTTT.